This TCR beta chain was captured in a study of CD8 T cells in ankylosing spondylitis (dated by TCRdb to 2015 to 2018). For the study in its entirety: To find TCR variants linked to disease, the study profiled T cell receptor beta repertoires in ankylosing spondylitis patients and healthy donors. The whole study cohort included 85 to 120 healthy donors and 20 to 30 ankylosing spondylitis patients. Peripheral blood samples were taken, and synovial fluid was additionally collected from ankylosing spondylitis patients.

General study outcomes and caveats: Some motif variants were previously reported in synovial fluid and blood of reactive arthritis patients, suggesting common disease-initiation mechanisms. A TCR beta motif made up of several highly homologous amino acid variants appeared to be characteristic of blood from ankylosing spondylitis patients. A CD8+ phenotype was shown by the disease-linked clones, which were found at relatively low frequencies in peripheral blood. Significant enrichment of the disease-linked clones was reported in matched synovial fluid samples from ankylosing spondylitis patients.

Sequencing was performed on an Illumina HiSeq 2500. Quantitative 5'-RACE with molecular barcodes was the method used to prepare the TCR beta libraries. The published analysis was carried out like this. Disease-linked TCR variants were identified with a new computational method built on a probabilistic model of VDJ rearrangement. Starting from the raw public reads, TCRdb applied fastp trimming at Q25, assembled clones with MiXCR and retained in-frame beta chains. Every CDR3 protein is listed once, alongside the most common genes and DNA of its rows. In this record, the V and J calls reflect TCRdb's handling and not the investigators' own analysis. This sample is represented by 330,000 or so distinct CDR3 sequences; 8% of them were singletons. The top ten clones comprise approximately 15% of the sample. To note about this clonotype: What this receptor recognizes is not known. No qualities accompany the bases; no much larger clone lies one base away.

Cut back by 4 bases and 4 bases, the V and J ends lie 9 bases apart. There are 13 amino acids in the CDR3, from cysteine to phenylalanine inclusive. The entry retains the CDR3 DNA only, 39 bases that are in frame from base 1. CDR1 is given as SGHKS and CDR2 as YYEKEE, both from the germline V gene (reference sequence). The V and J segments used are TRBV5-5 and TRBJ1-3; a confident D gene designation cannot be given. The material sequenced was blood, either unsorted or a sorted T cell fraction (not recorded which). The clonotype comes from a male donor with ankylosing spondylitis. This receptor carries the CDR3 CASSRPQGNTIYF. The bases read TGTGCCAGCAGCCGCCCTCAGGGAAACACCATATATTTT.